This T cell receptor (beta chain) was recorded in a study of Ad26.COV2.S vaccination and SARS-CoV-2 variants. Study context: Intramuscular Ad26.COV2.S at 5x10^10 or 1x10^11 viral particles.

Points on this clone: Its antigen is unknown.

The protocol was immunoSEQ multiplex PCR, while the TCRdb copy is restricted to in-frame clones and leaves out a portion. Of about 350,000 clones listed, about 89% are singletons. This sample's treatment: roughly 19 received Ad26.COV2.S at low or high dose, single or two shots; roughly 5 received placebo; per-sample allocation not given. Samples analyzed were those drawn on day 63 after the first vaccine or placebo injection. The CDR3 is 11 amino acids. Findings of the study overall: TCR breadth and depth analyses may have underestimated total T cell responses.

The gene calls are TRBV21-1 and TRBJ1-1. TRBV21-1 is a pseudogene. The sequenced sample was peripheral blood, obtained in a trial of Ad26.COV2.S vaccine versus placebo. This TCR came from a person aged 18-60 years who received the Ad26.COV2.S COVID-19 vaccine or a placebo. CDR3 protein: CASSRDPEAFF. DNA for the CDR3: TGTGCCAGCAGCAGGGACCCTGAAGCTTTCTTT.